A selection of T cell receptor beta chains follows, all from one sample in a study of OX40 agonist ivuxolimab in advanced cancers. Sequencing used immunoSEQ multiplex PCR; TCRdb keeps in-frame clones, though not all of them. The sample lists 99,000 or so clones; less than 85% were seen once. The input for sequencing was CD4+ or CD8+ T cells sorted from blood, taken in a trial of the OX40 agonist ivuxolimab. All receptors derive from an adult with an advanced solid tumor such as melanoma, head and neck, liver or kidney cancer. CDR3s include the opening cysteine and the closing phenylalanine or tryptophan. D genes are given only for firm matches. Clone size is not always given. Where it is, it says once, few, many or a class for expanded clones.

TRBV4-3	NA	TRBD1	TRBJ1-2	TGCGCCAGCAGCCAAGATAAGACAGGGATCTATGGCTACACCTTC	CASSQDKTGIYGYTF
TRBV7-9	NA	TRBD2	TRBJ2-7	TGTGCCAGCAGCCACCGGACTAGCGCAAACTACGAGCAGTACTTC	CASSHRTSANYEQYF
TRBV7-2	NA	TRBD1	TRBJ1-1	TGTGCCAGCAGCTTAGCGCGAAGGGACAGCTTTTGGATGGGGACTGAAGCTTTCTTT	CASSLARRDSFWMGTEAFF
TRBV7-8	NA	NA	TRBJ2-7	TGTGCCAGCAGCTTGGAGACCTACGAGCAGTACTTC	CASSLETYEQYF
TRBV27	once	TRBD1	TRBJ2-1	TGTGCCAGCAGTTTATGGGGGGACAGGGTGGGGAATGAGCAGTTCTTC	CASSLWGDRVGNEQFF
TRBV7-9	few	NA	TRBJ1-5	TGTGCCCTTGGGAGGGGCAATCAGCCCCAGCATTTT	CALGRGNQPQHF
TRBV4-3	NA	TRBD2	TRBJ2-1	TGCGCCAGCAGCCAAGATAAGGGGTCCCTAGCGGGAATAAATGAGCAGTTCTTC	CASSQDKGSLAGINEQFF
TRBV5-4	NA	TRBD1	TRBJ2-3	TGTGCCAGCAGAACCGACAGGGGCACAGATACGCAGTATTTT	CASRTDRGTDTQYF
TRBV12-2	NA	NA	TRBJ2-2	TGTGCAAGTCGCTCCATAGGCGGGACACCGAACACCGGGGAGCTGTTTTTT	CASRSIGGTPNTGELFF
TRBV5-1	once	TRBD2	TRBJ2-2	TGCGCCAGCAGCTCCGGCACCCGGGGGGACCCGGGGGGGGAGCTGTTTTTT	CASSSGTRGDPGGELFF
TRBV5-8	NA	NA	TRBJ2-2	TGTGCCAACTCGGGGAGGACGAACACCGGGGAGCTGTTTTTT	CANSGRTNTGELFF